This TCR beta chain derives from a study of blood T cell repertoires in COVID-19 (TCRdb year 2020). In terms of the full investigation: Samples covering the acute and convalescent phases of COVID-19 were provided by collaborators in the United States, Italy and Spain. The prospective study material was composed of cDNA or gDNA derived from T cells, B-cell-depleted T cells, or PBMCs. Deeply sampled blood TCRbeta repertoires from subjects exposed to, actively infected with, or recovered from COVID-19 were included in the dataset. The repertoires were released in a freely available public database intended as a resource for research on the immune response to SARS-CoV-2. The samples were drawn from the first 160 participants of the ongoing ImmuneRACE study and from some 1,300 subjects provided by 6 global collaborators. A de-identified subject ID, COVID-19 status, age in years and sex were almost always included in the sample metadata. Where HLA class I and class II types were available, the types were taken from metadata supplied by the sample provider, not from assay-based typing.

The investigation overall reported the following: Clinical and demographic metadata were provided uncurated, with the amount varying by source and participant.

TCRbeta CDR3 regions were amplified from genomic DNA by means of the immunoSEQ Assay, a bias-controlled multiplex PCR. Concerning the study's data processing: Within the assay, amplification of reference gene primers was used to estimate how many nucleated cells each sample contained. To quantify the absolute abundance of each unique TCRbeta CDR3 rearrangement, sequence reads were collapsed and filtered. For each sample, productive Simpson clonality was calculated as the square root of Simpson's diversity index across productive rearrangements. TCRdb limited this immuneACCESS table to in-frame rearrangements with V and J called. A share of clones is missing; checked studies link under half to unresolved V genes, and the rest is unexplained. V and J calls and clone size are given by that table; D and trimming were obtained from the DNA. The sample table lists around 100,000 clones, approximately 89% of them with a count of one. The ten largest clones add up to roughly 17% of the sample.

The CDR3 runs 15 amino acids, cysteine and phenylalanine included. The retained sequence is limited to the CDR3, 45 bases, with the frame set at the first base. Germline trimming amounts to 6 bases on V and 6 bases on J, with 9 as the count of junction bases outside the gene matches. CDR1 MDHEN and CDR2 SYDVKM were looked up in the germline V gene. In the case of this clone: Its target antigen remains unknown. No base quality information exists; no much larger clone differs at one position.

Collaborating institutions collected whole blood in K2EDTA tubes following their own protocols. Collaborator samples were shipped for TCRbeta analysis as frozen whole blood, isolated PBMCs, or DNA extracted from either sample type. Sequenced material: peripheral blood. The chain is assembled from TRBV28 and TRBJ1-5; 9 central nucleotides agree with TRBD1. The sequence was collected from a woman older than 75 in a cohort sampled during active COVID-19. The nucleotides read TGTGCCAGCAGACTACCGGGACAGGGAGGTCAGCCCCAGCATTTT. Its coded protein is CASRLPGQGGQPQHF.